This T cell receptor beta chain was identified during a study of blood T cells in healthy people across ages (dated by TCRdb to about 2015). Regarding the complete study: In model experiments, template switching captured roughly one uniquely barcoded TCR beta cDNA molecule for every two T cells. Using deep sequencing normalized with unique cDNA molecular identifiers, the study measured how TCR beta repertoire diversity changes with age. Donors were grouped into four age groups: young (average 16 years), middle-aged (around 39), aged (around 62) and long-lived (over 80). To avoid experimental bias, donors of different ages were randomly spread across the sequencing lanes. For two donors (one aged 18 to 30 and one aged 80 or older), the study analyzed two additional independent replicas of 1 million unique cDNA reads from the same blood draw. General conclusions and limits of the study: The CMV infection status of donors was not known, potentially confounding age-related changes in expanded clonotypes. Bulk unsorted PBMC profiling prevented conclusive comparison of naive and antigen-experienced compartments. Total diversity estimates from one million sequenced T cells were considered lower bounds and underestimates. The long-lived group showed more naive CD4+ T cells, fewer expanded clones and increased TCR diversity than the aged group, suggesting age selection. Observed TCR beta diversity per million T cells fell roughly linearly with age, and a significant reduction was already apparent by age around 39. A strong correlation was found between observed TCR beta diversity and the percentage of naive T cells measured by flow cytometry.

Donors were 35 to 40 systemically healthy Caucasian individuals from Russia aged roughly 6 to 90 years. Each donor gave ten milliliters of peripheral blood, collected into EDTA-treated Vacutainer tubes. Ficoll-Paque density-gradient centrifugation was used to isolate PBMCs, with at least 6.5 million per sample. Total RNA, at least 5 micrograms per sample, was extracted from PBMCs with Trizol reagent. For every donor, flow cytometry on a PBMC aliquot measured the percentage of naive CD45RAhigh/CD27high T cells. Library preparation was by 5' RACE. Instrument used: Illumina HiSeq 2500. A second PCR of roughly 6 to 11 cycles was performed with a sample-barcoded 5' primer and a J-beta primer mix. Each TCR beta cDNA molecule received a unique molecular identifier from a template-switch 5' adaptor carrying 12 random nucleotides. Each sample yielded at least 3 million CDR3-containing paired-end reads. The Mint cDNA synthesis kit, primed by a TRBC-specific oligonucleotide, was used to synthesize first-strand cDNA from all RNA. Following uracil-DNA glycosylase treatment, all cDNA underwent a first 18-cycle PCR with the universal primers M1SS and BC2_uni_R. The study's processing was this. For normalization, 1 million high-quality reads were randomly selected from each sample, with every read carrying a distinct molecular identifier. Instead of being binned into consensus sequences, reads with shared molecular identifiers were discarded. CDR3 identification, clonotype clustering and error correction used MiTCR with a Q25 quality threshold and the strictest error-elimination algorithm. A nonparametric unseen species model with Euler transformation was used to estimate lower-bound total TCR beta diversity. TCRdb handled the public reads itself, with Q25 trimming in fastp and clone calling in MiXCR, and kept productive beta chains. Rows are combined by CDR3 protein, so each entry shows the most common genes and DNA. The authors' filters were not applied to this entry. Within this sample are around 790,000 distinct CDR3 sequences, with around 42% of them counted one time only. The ten biggest clones cover about 21% of the sample.

From the cysteine up to the phenylalanine, the CDR3 has a length of 11 residues. Only CDR3 DNA is held: 33 bases, read in frame from base 1. CDR1 and CDR2 are drawn from the germline V gene (reference sequence): DFQATT, SNEGSKA. Between the V and J ends, shortened by 2 bases and 7 bases respectively, the junction contains 6 bases. Notes on this clonotype: Its specific antigen is unknown. Per-nucleotide qualities are absent, and no much larger clonotype sits a single base away.

This sequence uses TRBV20-1 and TRBJ2-1; the D segment cannot be called with confidence. The specimen was blood. The origin of this receptor is a man aged 55-75 years in good health. Read as DNA, the sequence is TGCAGTGCTAGATCCGGTAATGAGCAGTTCTTC. Its translation is CSARSGNEQFF.